The entry that follows covers one T cell receptor (beta chain) sequence. This record comes from a study of stem cell transplantation in POMP-related autoinflammatory disease. The assay was immunoSEQ multiplex PCR, and TCRdb's table has in-frame clones only and misses some. The table lists about 2,200 clones, about nine tenths of them singletons. The CDR3 is 13 amino acids. V gave up 4 bases and J gave up 0 bases, with 9 bases separating them. CDR1 SQVTM and CDR2 ANQGSEA come from the germline V gene. The rearrangement joins TRBV29-1 to TRBJ1-2, with a possible D match to TRBD1 (5 bases). The receptor's source is a human patient with POMP-related autoinflammation and immune dysregulation (PRAID). The graft donor may have given rise to some T cells. Source: Tregs from PBMCs, taken after stem cell transplantation. CDR3 in DNA: TGCAGCGTTGCACAGGAGACTAACTATGGCTACACCTTC. This codes for CSVAQETNYGYTF.